The entry that follows covers one T cell receptor (beta chain) sequence. Seattle cases were enrolled at active infection and followed longitudinally. This sample is part of a study of blood T cell repertoires in COVID-19. This CDR3 comprises 14 residues. The ends were cut back, 6 bases at V and 2 bases at J, with 12 bases in the middle. Looked up from germline, CDR1 is SGHNT and CDR2 is YENEEA. Under the authors' procedure: Estimates of nucleated cell counts were drawn from the amplification of reference gene primers. Profiled with immunoSEQ multiplex PCR; TCRdb holds only in-frame clones, not every one. That table supplies the V and J calls and clone size; D and trimming were determined from the DNA. The table has 250,000 to 300,000 clones, 88% seen once.

The V and J genes are TRBV11-3 and TRBJ2-3, with D maybe TRBD2 (5 bases). This TCR derives from a woman aged 30 to 39 with COVID-19, enrolled during active disease. Sample: peripheral blood. Written as DNA, the CDR3 is TGTGCCAGCAGTAAAGGGAGTTCCACAGATACGCAGTATTTT. Translating gives CASSKGSSTDTQYF.